This T cell receptor (beta chain) is from a study of blood T cell repertoires in COVID-19. How the authors handled the data: Cell counts per sample came from amplifying reference gene primers. The assay was immunoSEQ multiplex PCR, and TCRdb's table has in-frame clones only and misses some. V, J and clone size reflect that table, while D and trimming were determined from the DNA. The sample has 200,000 to 250,000 clones; about nine tenths are singletons. V lost 6 bases, J lost 11 bases, and 20 bases lay in between. The V gene's germline CDR1 is MNHEY and CDR2 SVGAGI. This CDR3 is built from 14 residues.

The sequencing sample was made of peripheral blood. The sequence derives from a man aged 50 to 60 with COVID-19, enrolled during active disease. The chain is built from TRBV6-5 and TRBJ1-5, with D possibly TRBD1 on 6 matching bases. The CDR3 loop is CASRQTGLEGAQHF. The DNA of the CDR3 is TGTGCCAGCAGGCAAACAGGGTTAGAAGGGGCCCAGCATTTT.